This T cell receptor (beta chain) was recorded in a study of post-analysis software for immune sequencing data. Across the whole study: The courses of disease that were included comprised relapsing-remitting, secondary progressive and progressive-relapsing multiple sclerosis. Study-level results: Multiple sclerosis was associated with a significant reduction in normalized Chao1 diversity relative to controls. Roughly five TRBV segments occurring more often in patients than controls included TRBV5-6, TRBV5-1 and TRBV20-1.

With regard to this clonotype: Its antigen is still unknown.

Prepared libraries of TCR beta cDNA carried unique molecular identifiers. Input of about 0.95 to 10 million T cells yielded about half a million cDNA molecules. MiXCR was run by TCRdb on the PCR reads, yielding one entry per CDR3 protein. The repertoire consists of about 460,000 distinct CDR3 sequences, with around 40% occurring once and the leading ten covering about an eighth. The V segment lost 1 base and the J segment 5 bases; nucleotides outside the gene matches: 5. The CDR3 sequence is 15 residues long. Looked up from germline, CDR1 is PRHDT and CDR2 is FYEKMQ (reference sequence). The chain combines TRBV13 with TRBJ2-7; 10 bases line up with TRBD1. This TCR was sampled from a girl aged 10-17 years with multiple sclerosis. Sequencing was done on a sample of blood. In DNA form, the CDR3 reads TGTGCCAGCAGCTTAGTAGGGACAGGGGACGACGAGCAGTACTTC. Amino acid sequence: CASSLVGTGDDEQYF.